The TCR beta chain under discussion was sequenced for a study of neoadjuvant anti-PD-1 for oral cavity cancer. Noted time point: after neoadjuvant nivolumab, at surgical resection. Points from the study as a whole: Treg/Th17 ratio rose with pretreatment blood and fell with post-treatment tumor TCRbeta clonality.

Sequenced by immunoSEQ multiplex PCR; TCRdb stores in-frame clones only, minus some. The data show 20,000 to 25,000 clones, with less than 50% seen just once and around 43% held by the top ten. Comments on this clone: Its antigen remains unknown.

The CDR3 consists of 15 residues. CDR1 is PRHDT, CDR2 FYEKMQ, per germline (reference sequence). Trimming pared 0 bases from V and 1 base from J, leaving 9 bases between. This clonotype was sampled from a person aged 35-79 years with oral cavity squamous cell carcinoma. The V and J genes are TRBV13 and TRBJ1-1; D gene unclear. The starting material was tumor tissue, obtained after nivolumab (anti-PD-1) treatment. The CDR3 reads CASSLGHPENTEAFF. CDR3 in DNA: TGTGCCAGCAGCTTAGGACATCCCGAGAACACTGAAGCTTTCTTT.